The 9 T cell receptor beta chains presented below share a single source sample, sequenced in a study of chemoradiotherapy in HPV16-positive cancers. Clones were sequenced by immunoSEQ multiplex PCR, and TCRdb holds only the in-frame ones, with some missing. The sample carries over 10,000 clones, approximately 80% recorded once. This sample was obtained from a patient who underwent chemoradiotherapy. Receptors were obtained from a human donor with HPV-associated anogenital cancer.

The rearrangement links TRBV19 to TRBJ2-7; the match to TRBD1 covers 9 bases. V lost 3 bases and J lost 5; bases outside the gene matches: 14. CDR1 and CDR2 from the germline V gene are LNHDA and SQIVND (reference sequence). This CDR3 spans 17 amino acids. The CDR3 DNA is TGTGCCAGTAGTATTTTGGGTCGGGGGACAGGGCAGAACGAGCAGTACTTC. It is translated as CASSILGRGTGQNEQYF.

The genes are TRBV15 and TRBJ2-4; possible D gene TRBD2, 5 bases. Trimming pared 0 bases from V and 4 bases from J, leaving 16 bases between. The germline gives CDR1 LNHNV, CDR2 YYDKDF (reference sequence). The CDR3 extends over 17 amino acids. CDR3 coding DNA: TGTGCCACCAGCAGAGATCTAGGCGGAGGCCTAAAAAACATTCAGTACTTC. It specifies CATSRDLGGGLKNIQYF.

There are a few counts of this clone. The chain employs TRBV6-1 and TRBJ1-5, with D uncertain. Per germline, CDR1 MNHNS and CDR2 SASEGT. V lost 4 bases and J 7 bases, leaving 8 bases between the germline ends. The CDR3 has 12 residues. CDR3 sequence reads: CASSGPGQPQHF. The CDR3, as DNA: TGTGCCAGCAGTGGGCCTGGGCAGCCCCAGCATTTT.

The chain joins TRBV20-1 to TRBJ1-1, with no clear D. Germline V lookup: CDR1 DFQATT, CDR2 SNEGSKA (reference sequence). Trimming pared 2 bases from V and 8 bases from J, leaving 9 bases between. The CDR3 runs 11 residues. DNA of the CDR3: TGCAGTGCTAGATGGGGAGTCGAAGCTTTCTTT. Translation: CSARWGVEAFF.

J is TRBJ2-5 and V is TRBV6-6; D gene uncertain. The J call may not be correct, given that the DNA end is closer to TRBJ2-7. CDR1 is MNHNY, CDR2 SVGAGI, per germline (reference sequence). The CDR3 has 15 amino acids. CDR3 coding DNA: TGTGCCAGCAGCCGGCCAAACAGAGAACCCTACGAGCAGTACTTC. This sequence encodes CASSRPNREPYEQYF.

DNA of the CDR3: TGTGCCAGCAGCTCGGGACGCTTCTACGAGCAGTACTTC. Its translation is CASSSGRFYEQYF. V is TRBV27 and J is TRBJ2-5; D is perhaps TRBD1 or TRBD2 (5 bases each). The J call may be incorrect, as the DNA end agrees better with TRBJ2-7. The CDR3 is made up of 13 amino acids. Germline values: CDR1 MNHEY, CDR2 SMNVEV (reference sequence).

This rearrangement joins TRBV19 to TRBJ1-2, with D unclear. V shed 3 bases and J shed 4 bases, with 15 bases lying between them. There are 15 residues in the CDR3. Germline V gives CDR1 LNHDA, CDR2 SQIVND (reference sequence). The CDR3 is CASSIRALTVYGYTF. For the CDR3, the DNA is TGTGCCAGTAGTATTAGGGCCCTTACGGTCTATGGCTACACCTTC.

The V call is TRBV7-3, the J call TRBJ1-5; 12 nucleotides line up with TRBD1. The CDR3 has 19 amino acids. Germline CDR1 SGHTA, CDR2 FQGTGA. Unmatched junction bases numbered 17, after V lost 4 bases and J lost 7 bases. CDR3 bases: TGTGCCAGCAGCTCTCATCCCGGGACAGGGGGCGAGGAGGGACAGCCCCAGCATTTT. Translated: CASSSHPGTGGEEGQPQHF.

CDR3 nucleotides: TGCGCCAGCAGCCTGCGGGCCCCAGCCTTGTACGAGCAGTACTTC. Protein sequence: CASSLRAPALYEQYF. The V call is TRBV5-1, the J call TRBJ2-7, with D perhaps TRBD2 (5 bases). The germline V gene encodes CDR1 SGHRS and CDR2 YFSETQ. V gave up 4 bases and J gave up 4 bases, with 18 bases separating them. This CDR3 comprises 15 residues.